The rows below give T cell receptor beta chains drawn from one sample of a study of vaccination and CD4 T cells after COVID-19. TCRdb redid the calling of the PCR reads with MiXCR, one entry per CDR3 protein. The sample shows around 19,000 distinct CDR3 sequences, 38% of them seen only once. No cognate antigen is known for these TCRs. The source was CD4+ T cells from blood, cultured in vitro, collected before SARS-CoV-2 vaccination. The origin of the receptors is a human donor who received a COVID-19 vaccine. The CDR3 runs from the conserved cysteine through the conserved F or W. The order of the fields is V gene, clone size, D gene, J gene, CDR3 protein, CDR3 DNA. The D gene is left open where the match is weak. Size values are once, few and many counts, or a class for expanded clones, and some rows have none.

v_gene: TRBV2
abundance: NA
d_gene: NA
j_gene: TRBJ2-1
CDR3aa: CASEGGREYYNEQFF
CDR3nt: TGTGCCAGCGAGGGGGGAAGGGAATACTACAATGAGCAGTTCTTC

v_gene: TRBV5-6
abundance: NA
d_gene: NA
j_gene: TRBJ2-5
CDR3aa: CASSGGGASVRTQYF
CDR3nt: TGTGCCAGCAGCGGAGGGGGGGCTAGCGTCAGGACCCAGTACTTC

v_gene: TRBV24-1
abundance: few
d_gene: NA
j_gene: TRBJ2-7
CDR3aa: CATSDNRVSYEQYF
CDR3nt: TGTGCCACCAGTGATAACAGGGTCTCCTACGAGCAGTACTTC

v_gene: TRBV2
abundance: NA
d_gene: TRBD1
j_gene: TRBJ2-7
CDR3aa: CASSRDRGSYEQYF
CDR3nt: TGTGCCAGCTCTCGGGACAGGGGATCGTACGAGCAGTACTTC

v_gene: TRBV7-7
abundance: few
d_gene: NA
j_gene: TRBJ2-2
CDR3aa: CASSSGRSGELFF
CDR3nt: TGTGCCAGCAGCTCCGGACGGTCCGGGGAGCTGTTTTTT

v_gene: TRBV6-1
abundance: few
d_gene: NA
j_gene: TRBJ1-3
CDR3aa: CASKQGRANTIYF
CDR3nt: TGTGCCAGCAAACAAGGGAGGGCGAACACCATATATTTT

v_gene: TRBV12-3/TRBV12-4
abundance: few
d_gene: TRBD2
j_gene: TRBJ2-3
CDR3aa: CASSLSAGGTTDTQYF
CDR3nt: TGTGCCAGCAGCTTATCAGCGGGGGGCACCACAGATACGCAGTATTTT

v_gene: TRBV19
abundance: NA
d_gene: NA
j_gene: TRBJ1-3
CDR3aa: CATCIRGHRSGNTIYF
CDR3nt: TGTGCCACCTGTATCAGGGGACACAGGTCTGGAAACACCATATATTTT

v_gene: TRBV6-1
abundance: NA
d_gene: NA
j_gene: TRBJ2-1
CDR3aa: CASSRGYNEQFF
CDR3nt: TGTGCCAGCAGTCGGGGGTACAATGAGCAGTTCTTC

v_gene: TRBV19
abundance: NA
d_gene: NA
j_gene: TRBJ1-5
CDR3aa: CASSMVGTYSNQPQHF
CDR3nt: TGTGCCAGTAGTATGGTGGGAACTTATAGCAATCAGCCCCAGCATTTT

v_gene: TRBV5-1
abundance: NA
d_gene: TRBD2
j_gene: TRBJ2-7
CDR3aa: CASSFREGTGEQYF
CDR3nt: TGCGCCAGCAGCTTTCGGGAGGGGACGGGGGAGCAGTACTTC